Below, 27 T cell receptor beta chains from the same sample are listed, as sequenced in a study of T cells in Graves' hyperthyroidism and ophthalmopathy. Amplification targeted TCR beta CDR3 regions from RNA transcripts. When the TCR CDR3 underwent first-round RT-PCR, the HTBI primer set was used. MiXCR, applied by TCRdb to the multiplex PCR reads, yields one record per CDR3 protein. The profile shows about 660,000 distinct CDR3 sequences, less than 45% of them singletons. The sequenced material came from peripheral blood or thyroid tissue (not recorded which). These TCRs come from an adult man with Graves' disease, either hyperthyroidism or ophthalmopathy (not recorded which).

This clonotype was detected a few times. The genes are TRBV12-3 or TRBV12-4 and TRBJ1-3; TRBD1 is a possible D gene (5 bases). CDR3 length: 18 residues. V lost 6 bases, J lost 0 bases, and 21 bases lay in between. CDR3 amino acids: CASSLSGAGLNSGNTIYF. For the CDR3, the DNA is TGTGCCAGCAGCTTAAGCGGGGCAGGGCTTAACTCTGGAAACACCATATATTTT.

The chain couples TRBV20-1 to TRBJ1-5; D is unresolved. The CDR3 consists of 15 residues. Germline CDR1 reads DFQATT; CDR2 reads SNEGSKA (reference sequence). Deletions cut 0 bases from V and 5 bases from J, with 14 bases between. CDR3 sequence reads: CSARDLTRRDQPQHF. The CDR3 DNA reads TGCAGTGCTAGAGATTTGACGAGGAGAGATCAGCCCCAGCATTTT.

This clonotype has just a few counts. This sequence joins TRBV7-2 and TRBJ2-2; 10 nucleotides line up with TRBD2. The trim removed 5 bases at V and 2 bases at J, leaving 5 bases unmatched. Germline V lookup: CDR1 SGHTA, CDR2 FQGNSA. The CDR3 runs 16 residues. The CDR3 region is CASSPWTSGNTGELFF. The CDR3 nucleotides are TGTGCCAGCAGCCCGTGGACTAGCGGAAACACCGGGGAGCTGTTTTTT. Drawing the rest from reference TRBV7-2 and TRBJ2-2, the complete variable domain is GAGVSQSPSNKVTEKGKDVELRCDPISGHTALYWYRQSLGQGLEFLIYFQGNSAPDKSGLPSDRFSAERTGGSVSTLTIQRTQQEDSAVYLCASSPWTSGNTGELFFGEGSRLTVL.

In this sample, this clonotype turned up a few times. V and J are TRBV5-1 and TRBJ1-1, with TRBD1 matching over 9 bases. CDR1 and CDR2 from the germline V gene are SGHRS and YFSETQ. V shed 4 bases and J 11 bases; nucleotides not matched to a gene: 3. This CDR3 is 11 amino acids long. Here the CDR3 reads CASSTGGTAFF. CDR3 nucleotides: TGCGCCAGCAGCACAGGGGGCACTGCTTTCTTT. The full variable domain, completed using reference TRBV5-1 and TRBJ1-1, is KAGVTQTPRYLIKTRGQQVTLSCSPISGHRSVSWYQQTPGQGLQFLFEYFSETQRNKGNFPGRFSGRQFSNSRSEMNVSTLELGDSALYLCASSTGGTAFFGQGTRLTVV.

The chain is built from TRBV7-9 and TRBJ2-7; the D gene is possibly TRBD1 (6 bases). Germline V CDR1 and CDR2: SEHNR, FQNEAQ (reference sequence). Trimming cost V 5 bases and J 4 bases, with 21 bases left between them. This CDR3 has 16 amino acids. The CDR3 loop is CASSNMDSPTPYEQYF. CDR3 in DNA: TGTGCCAGCAGCAACATGGACAGCCCAACCCCTTACGAGCAGTACTTC.

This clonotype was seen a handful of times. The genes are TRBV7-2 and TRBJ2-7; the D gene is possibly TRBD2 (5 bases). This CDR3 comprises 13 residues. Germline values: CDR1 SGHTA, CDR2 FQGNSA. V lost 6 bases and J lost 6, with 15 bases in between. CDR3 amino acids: CASSFGVVSEQYF. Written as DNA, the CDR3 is TGTGCCAGCAGTTTCGGGGTCGTGAGCGAGCAGTACTTC.

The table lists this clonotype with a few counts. Written as DNA, the CDR3 is TGTGCCAGCAGGACCGGGACAGGGGGTCGGTCCTACGAGCAGTACTTC. It encodes CASRTGTGGRSYEQYF. The chain links TRBV7-8 to TRBJ2-7; 11 bases align to TRBD1. Germline V lookup: CDR1 SGHVS, CDR2 FQNEAQ. V dropped 6 bases and J dropped 1; count of bases not matched to a gene: 8. This CDR3 is 16 amino acids long.

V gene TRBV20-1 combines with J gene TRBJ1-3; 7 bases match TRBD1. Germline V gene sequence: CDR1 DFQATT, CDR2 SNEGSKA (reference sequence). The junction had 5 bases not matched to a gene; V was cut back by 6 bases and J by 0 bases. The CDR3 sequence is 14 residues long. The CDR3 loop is CSASDRASGNTIYF. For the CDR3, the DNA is TGCAGTGCAAGCGACAGGGCCTCTGGAAACACCATATATTTT.

CDR3 sequence: CSVEGGKSSGANVLTF. The CDR3 nucleotides read TGCAGCGTTGAAGGGGGCAAGAGCTCTGGGGCCAACGTCCTGACTTTC. This sequence joins TRBV29-1 and TRBJ2-6; tentatively, D is TRBD1 (5 bases). Germline V lookup: CDR1 SQVTM, CDR2 ANQGSEA. The V end was cut by 1 base, the J end by 0 bases, with 10 bases between. CDR3 length equals 16 residues.

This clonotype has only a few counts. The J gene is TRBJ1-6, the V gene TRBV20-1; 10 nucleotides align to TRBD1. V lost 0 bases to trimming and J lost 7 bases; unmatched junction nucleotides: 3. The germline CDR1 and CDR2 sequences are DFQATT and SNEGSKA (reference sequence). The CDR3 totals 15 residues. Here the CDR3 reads CSARDPGQGNSPLHF. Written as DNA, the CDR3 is TGCAGTGCTAGAGATCCGGGACAGGGGAATTCACCCCTCCACTTT.

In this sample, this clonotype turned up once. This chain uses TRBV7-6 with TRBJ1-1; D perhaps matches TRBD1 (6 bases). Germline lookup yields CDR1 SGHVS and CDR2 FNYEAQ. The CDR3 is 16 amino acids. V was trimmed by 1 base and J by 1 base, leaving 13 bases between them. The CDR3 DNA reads TGTGCCAGCAGCTTAGAGCAGGGGCACCCGAACACTGAAGCTTTCTTT. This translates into CASSLEQGHPNTEAFF.

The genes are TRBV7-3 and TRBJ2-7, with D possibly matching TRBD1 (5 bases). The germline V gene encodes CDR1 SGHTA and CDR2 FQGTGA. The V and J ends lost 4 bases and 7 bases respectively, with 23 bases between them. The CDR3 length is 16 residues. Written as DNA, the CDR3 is TGTGCCAGCAGCTCAACCTCAGGGTTTACATTGGAAGAGCAGTACTTC. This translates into CASSSTSGFTLEEQYF.

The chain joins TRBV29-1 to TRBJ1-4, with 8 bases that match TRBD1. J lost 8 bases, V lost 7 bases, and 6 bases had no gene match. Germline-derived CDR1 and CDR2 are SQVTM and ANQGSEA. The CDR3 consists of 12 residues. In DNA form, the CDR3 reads TGCAGCGGGGAACAGGGGGGCGAAAAACTGTTTTTT. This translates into CSGEQGGEKLFF.

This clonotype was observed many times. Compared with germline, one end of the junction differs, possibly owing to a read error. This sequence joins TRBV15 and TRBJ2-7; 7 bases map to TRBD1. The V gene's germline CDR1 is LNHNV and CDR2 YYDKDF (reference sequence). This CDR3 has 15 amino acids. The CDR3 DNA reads TGTGCCACCAGGAGAGAGATTACAGGGGATTACGAGCAGTACTTC. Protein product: CATRREITGDYEQYF.

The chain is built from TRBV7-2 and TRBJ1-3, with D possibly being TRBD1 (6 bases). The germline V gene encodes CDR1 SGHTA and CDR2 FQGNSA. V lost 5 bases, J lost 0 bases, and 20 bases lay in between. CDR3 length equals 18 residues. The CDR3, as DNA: TGTGCCAGCAGCCGTACCGGGACATCACCTTTCTCTGGAAACACCATATATTTT. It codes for CASSRTGTSPFSGNTIYF.

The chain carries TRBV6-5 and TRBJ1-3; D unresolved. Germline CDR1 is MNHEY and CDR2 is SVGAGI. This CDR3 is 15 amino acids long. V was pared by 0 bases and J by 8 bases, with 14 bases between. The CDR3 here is CASSYSSGSGYTIYF. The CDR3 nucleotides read TGTGCCAGCAGTTACTCGTCTGGCAGCGGCTACACCATATATTTT.

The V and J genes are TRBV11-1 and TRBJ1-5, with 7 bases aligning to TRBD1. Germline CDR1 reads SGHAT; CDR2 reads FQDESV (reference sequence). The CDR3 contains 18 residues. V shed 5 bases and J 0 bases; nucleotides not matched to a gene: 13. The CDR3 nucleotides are TGTGCCAGCAGCGGTATGACAGGGACCGAGATTAGCAATCAGCCCCAGCATTTT. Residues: CASSGMTGTEISNQPQHF.

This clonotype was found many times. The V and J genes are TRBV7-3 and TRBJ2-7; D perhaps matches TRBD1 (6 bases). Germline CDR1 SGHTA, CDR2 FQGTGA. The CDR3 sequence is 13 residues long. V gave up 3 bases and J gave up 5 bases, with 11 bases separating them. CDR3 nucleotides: TGTGCCAGCAGCTTCTCAGGGGACGACGAGCAGTACTTC. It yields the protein CASSFSGDDEQYF.

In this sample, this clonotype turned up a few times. The CDR3 region is CASSLEGRGNTEAFF. The CDR3, as DNA: TGTGCCAGCAGCTTAGAAGGCAGGGGAAACACTGAAGCTTTCTTT. This sequence joins TRBV7-3 and TRBJ1-1, with a weak D call TRBD1 (6 bases). CDR1 is SGHTA, CDR2 FQGTGA, per germline. The CDR3 is 15 residues long. Trimming removed 2 bases at V and 2 bases at J, with 12 bases between.

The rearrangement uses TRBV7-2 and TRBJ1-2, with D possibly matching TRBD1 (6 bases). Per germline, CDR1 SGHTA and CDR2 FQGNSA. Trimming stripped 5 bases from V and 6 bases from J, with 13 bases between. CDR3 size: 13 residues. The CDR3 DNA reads TGTGCCAGCAGCGTCAGGGGAGACGATGGCTACACCTTC. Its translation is CASSVRGDDGYTF.

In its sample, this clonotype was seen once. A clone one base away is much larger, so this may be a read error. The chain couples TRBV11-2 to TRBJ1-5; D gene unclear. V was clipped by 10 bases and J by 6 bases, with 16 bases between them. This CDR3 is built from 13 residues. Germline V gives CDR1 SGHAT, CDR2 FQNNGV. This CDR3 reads CAIRNGVFQPQHF. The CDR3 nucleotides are TGTGCCATCAGAAACGGGGTATTTCAGCCCCAGCATTTT.

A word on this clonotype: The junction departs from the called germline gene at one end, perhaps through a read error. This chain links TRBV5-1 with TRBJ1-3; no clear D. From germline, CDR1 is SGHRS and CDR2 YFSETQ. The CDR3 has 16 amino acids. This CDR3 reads CASSLGPVSSGNTVYF. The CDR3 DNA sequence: TGCGCCAGCAGCTTGGGTCCGGTGAGCTCTGGAAACACCGTATATTTT.

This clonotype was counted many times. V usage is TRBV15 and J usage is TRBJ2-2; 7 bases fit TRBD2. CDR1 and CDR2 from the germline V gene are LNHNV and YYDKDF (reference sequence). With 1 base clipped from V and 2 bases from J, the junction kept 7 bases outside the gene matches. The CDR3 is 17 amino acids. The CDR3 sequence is CATSRVSGGRNTGELFF. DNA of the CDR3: TGTGCCACCAGCAGAGTGTCGGGAGGACGAAACACCGGGGAGCTGTTTTTT.

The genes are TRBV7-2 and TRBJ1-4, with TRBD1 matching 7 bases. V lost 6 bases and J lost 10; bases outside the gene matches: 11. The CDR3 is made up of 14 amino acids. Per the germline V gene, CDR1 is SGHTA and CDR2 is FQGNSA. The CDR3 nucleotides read TGTGCCAGCAGACCGGGACAGTCGACTGGAAAACTGTTTTTT. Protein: CASRPGQSTGKLFF. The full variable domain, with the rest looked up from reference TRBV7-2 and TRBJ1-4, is GAGVSQSPSNKVTEKGKDVELRCDPISGHTALYWYRQSLGQGLEFLIYFQGNSAPDKSGLPSDRFSAERTGGSVSTLTIQRTQQEDSAVYLCASRPGQSTGKLFFGSGTQLSVL.

CDR3 sequence reads: CASSLFVGYGANVLTF. As DNA, the CDR3 is TGTGCCAGCAGCTTATTCGTTGGGTATGGGGCCAACGTCCTGACTTTC. This sequence joins TRBV7-3 and TRBJ2-6, with D unclear. This CDR3 is built from 16 residues. Germline V gene lookup returns CDR1 SGHTA and CDR2 FQGTGA. Trimming shortened V by 2 bases and J by 3 bases, and 11 bases separated the two germline ends.

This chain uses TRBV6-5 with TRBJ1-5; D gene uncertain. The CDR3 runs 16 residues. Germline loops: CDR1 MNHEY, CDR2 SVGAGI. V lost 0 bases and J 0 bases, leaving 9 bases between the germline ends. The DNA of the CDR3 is TGTGCCAGCAGTTACTCGAGAGCAGATAGCAATCAGCCCCAGCATTTT. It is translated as CASSYSRADSNQPQHF.

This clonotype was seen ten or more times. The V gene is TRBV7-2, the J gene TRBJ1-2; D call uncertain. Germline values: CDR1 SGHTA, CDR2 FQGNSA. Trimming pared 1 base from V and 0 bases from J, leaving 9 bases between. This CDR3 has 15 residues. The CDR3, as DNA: TGTGCCAGCAGCTTAGTGGACTCCGCTAACTATGGCTACACCTTC. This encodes CASSLVDSANYGYTF.